The 23 T cell receptor beta chains in this list originate from one sample, sequenced in a study of breast tumors, draining lymph nodes, adjacent tissues. One entry per CDR3 protein results from TCRdb running MiXCR on the multiplex PCR reads. Here the sample spans about 110,000 distinct CDR3 sequences, roughly 33% being singletons. Breast cancer patients provided tissue from their axillary draining lymph nodes. The specimen sequenced was axillary lymph node tissue. The receptors were gathered from a female donor with breast cancer. Some clones in this sample may be carry-over from other donors' samples.

In this sample, this clonotype turned up many times. The J gene is TRBJ2-2, the V gene TRBV15; D gene uncertain. V gave up 8 bases and J gave up 4 bases, with 17 bases separating them. Germline-derived CDR1 and CDR2 are LNHNV and YYDKDF (reference sequence). The CDR3 is 15 residues long. CDR3 in DNA: TGTGCCACCGAGCAGGACCTATGGGGCACCGGGGAGCTGTTTTTT. As protein: CATEQDLWGTGELFF.

This clonotype was counted at least ten times. The chain recombines TRBV7-2 with TRBJ1-2, with no clear D. The CDR3 is 13 amino acids. V lost 2 bases, J lost 8 bases, and 12 bases lay in between. Germline CDR1 SGHTA, CDR2 FQGNSA. The CDR3 DNA reads as TGTGCCAGCAGCTTAACCTCGGTACGCGGCTACACCTTC. This codes for CASSLTSVRGYTF.

This clonotype was seen repeatedly, ten times or more. V usage is TRBV6-6 and J usage is TRBJ1-2, with D unresolved. Trimming stripped 6 bases from V and 5 bases from J, with 4 bases between. Germline CDR1 MNHNY, CDR2 SVGAGI (reference sequence). This CDR3 region has 10 residues. CDR3 region: CASSTYGYTF. CDR3 nucleotides: TGTGCCAGCAGCACATATGGCTACACCTTC.

V gene TRBV12-3 or TRBV12-4 combines with J gene TRBJ1-2; D unclear. Trimming left V 6 bases short and J 3 bases short, with 11 bases between. The CDR3 consists of 13 residues. The DNA of the CDR3 is TGTGCCAGCAGCTTCAACCCCGACTATGGCTACACCTTC. Translation: CASSFNPDYGYTF.

In this sample, this clonotype turned up many times. The genes are TRBV6-6 and TRBJ2-5; D uncertain. V lost 4 bases and J lost 2, with 5 bases in between. This CDR3 spans 12 amino acids. Per the germline V gene, CDR1 is MNHNY and CDR2 is SVGAGI (reference sequence). In DNA, the CDR3 is TGTGCCAGCAGTTGGAGTCAAGAGACCCAGTACTTC. Translation: CASSWSQETQYF.

This clonotype has only one observation. V gene TRBV6-1 combines with J gene TRBJ2-1; 7 bases are a match to TRBD1. The CDR3 spans 15 residues. V was pared by 5 bases and J by 0 bases, with 4 bases of the junction left unmatched. Germline lookup yields CDR1 MNHNS and CDR2 SASEGT. The DNA of the CDR3 is TGTGCCAGCAGTAGCCCAGGGGGCTCCTACAATGAGCAGTTCTTC. This translates into CASSSPGGSYNEQFF.

This clonotype has a count of ten or more. This sequence joins TRBV5-1 and TRBJ2-7, with a possible D match to TRBD2 (5 bases). CDR1 is SGHRS, CDR2 YFSETQ, per germline. The CDR3 has 15 amino acids. Trimming left V 2 bases short and J 1 base short, with 13 bases between. In DNA form, the CDR3 reads TGCGCCAGCAGCTTTTTGCCCGGGGATTCCTACGAGCAGTACTTC. Its translation: CASSFLPGDSYEQYF.

This clonotype appeared many times. A read error may be the cause here, since a much bigger clone is one base away. Here the CDR3 omits its conserved ending phenylalanine or tryptophan, so a read error is the likely source. The rearrangement joins TRBV7-9 to TRBJ2-5; D is unresolved. The V end lost 0 bases, the J end lost 0 bases, and 5 bases lay between the germline ends. The CDR3 runs to 14 residues. Looked up from germline, CDR1 is SEHNR and CDR2 is FQNEAQ (reference sequence). The CDR3 loop is CASSLAQYQETQYL. The CDR3 region has the DNA TGTGCCAGCAGCTTAGCACAGTACCAAGAGACCCAGTACCTC.

This clonotype was detected many times. The chain uses TRBV5-6 and TRBJ1-4, with D possibly being TRBD1 (5 bases). The germline V and J ends were trimmed by 1 base and 4 bases, with 8 bases remaining between them. The CDR3 runs 14 residues. Germline-derived CDR1 and CDR2 are SGHDT and YYEEEE. The CDR3 DNA follows: TGTGCCAGCAGCTTGCAGGGCCTTAATGAAAAACTGTTTTTT. This sequence encodes CASSLQGLNEKLFF.

The rearrangement links TRBV19 to TRBJ1-1; D gene ambiguous. Per the germline V gene, CDR1 is LNHDA and CDR2 is SQIVND (reference sequence). The CDR3 has 13 amino acids. The V end lost 3 bases, the J end lost 0 bases, and 5 bases lay between the germline ends. The DNA for the CDR3 is TGTGCCAGTAGTATTTATATGAACACTGAAGCTTTCTTT. Residues: CASSIYMNTEAFF.

This clonotype appeared many times. The gene calls are TRBV6-4 and TRBJ2-3; TRBD2 matches 9 bases. The germline CDR1 and CDR2 sequences are MRHNA and SNTAGT. J was trimmed by 11 bases and V by 0 bases; bases with no gene match: 9. The CDR3 sequence is 15 residues long. The CDR3 spells CASSDSLAGLTRQYF. DNA for the CDR3: TGTGCCAGCAGTGACTCCCTAGCGGGACTCACTCGGCAGTATTTT.

The sample holds many counts of this clonotype. This chain links TRBV30 with TRBJ2-7; D is possibly TRBD2 (7 bases). V was clipped by 5 bases and J by 0 bases, with 11 bases between them. The CDR3 extends over 13 amino acids. CDR1 GTSNPN and CDR2 SVGIG come from the germline V gene (reference sequence). CDR3 protein: CAWGRGSSYEQYF. The CDR3 region has the DNA TGTGCCTGGGGGAGGGGGAGCTCCTACGAGCAGTACTTC.

Notes on this clonotype: The CDR3 does not end in the conserved phenylalanine or tryptophan, so this is likely a read error. The chain has TRBV6-2 or TRBV6-3 and TRBJ2-5; D unclear. V was pared by 4 bases and J by 4 bases, with 7 bases between. Germline-derived CDR1 and CDR2 are MNHEY and SVGEGT. The CDR3 extends over 12 amino acids. Here the CDR3 DNA reads TGTGCCAGCAGTTCCCTCGGAGAGACCCAGTACCTC. It codes for CASSSLGETQYL.

This chain uses TRBV20-1 with TRBJ1-6, with 9 bases identical to TRBD1. The junction had 13 bases not matched to a gene; V was cut back by 3 bases and J by 7 bases. Germline assignment: CDR1 DFQATT and CDR2 SNEGSKA (reference sequence). CDR3 length equals 17 residues. The CDR3 protein is CSASRALGDRANSPLHF. DNA for the CDR3: TGCAGTGCTAGCCGGGCCCTGGGGGACAGGGCAAATTCACCCCTCCACTTT.

In its sample, this clonotype was seen many times. The CDR3 reads CASSVATGLGDNYGYTF. CDR3 nucleotides: TGTGCCAGCAGCGTAGCGACCGGGTTGGGGGACAACTATGGCTACACCTTC. The chain combines TRBV9 with TRBJ1-2; D perhaps matches TRBD1 (5 bases). The V end lost 0 bases, the J end lost 2 bases, and 17 bases lay between the germline ends. The CDR3 is made up of 17 amino acids. CDR1 is SGDLS, CDR2 YYNGEE, per germline. Full variable domain (remainder filled in from reference TRBV9 and TRBJ1-2): DSGVTQTPKHLITATGQRVTLRCSPRSGDLSVYWYQQSLDQGLQFLIQYYNGEERAKGNILERFSAQQFPDLHSELNLSSLELGDSALYFCASSVATGLGDNYGYTFGSGTRLTVV.

Ten or more counts support this clonotype. The chain couples TRBV6-5 to TRBJ1-6; D is unclear. Trimming removed 2 bases at V and 0 bases at J, with 8 bases between. The germline CDR1 and CDR2 sequences are MNHEY and SVGAGI. CDR3 size: 16 residues. In DNA, the CDR3 is TGTGCCAGCAGTTACGGGGAGAGCTCCTATAATTCACCCCTCCACTTT. This sequence encodes CASSYGESSYNSPLHF.

This clonotype appeared many times. This chain connects TRBV5-4 to TRBJ1-2; D call uncertain. This CDR3 has 12 amino acids. In germline, CDR1 is SGHNT, CDR2 YYREEE (reference sequence). V lost 2 bases and J 6 bases, leaving 8 bases between the germline ends. DNA of the CDR3: TGTGCCAGCAGCTTACGGACGGATGGCTACACCTTC. As protein: CASSLRTDGYTF.

In this sample, this clonotype turned up a few times. This may be a read error: a much more frequent sequence differs by one nucleotide. The chain recombines TRBV6-4 with TRBJ2-1, with a weak D call TRBD1 (5 bases). CDR3 length equals 13 residues. Between the trimmed V and J ends, which lost 5 bases and 7 bases, there was a span of 12 bases. CDR1 and CDR2 from the germline V gene are MRHNA and SNTAGT. Written as DNA, the CDR3 is TGTGCCAGCAGTCAATGGGGCGGTAATGAGCAGTTCTTC. This encodes CASSQWGGNEQFF.

As to this clonotype: This may arise from a read error, as a much more abundant clone is one base away. The chain carries TRBV6-1 and TRBJ2-2; TRBD1 aligns across 7 bases. Germline lookup yields CDR1 MNHNS and CDR2 SASEGT. The CDR3 runs 15 residues. The V segment lost 7 bases and the J segment 6 bases; nucleotides outside the gene matches: 11. CDR3 coding DNA: TGTGCCAGCATCCACCGACAGGGAGCAGCCGGGGAGCTGTTTTTT. This gives the protein CASIHRQGAAGELFF.

This clonotype occurred many times. V gene TRBV29-1 combines with J gene TRBJ2-7; TRBD1 matches at 8 bases. Germline V gene lookup returns CDR1 SQVTM and CDR2 ANQGSEA. V was clipped by 7 bases and J by 6 bases; unmatched bases: 8. The CDR3 length is 12 residues. The CDR3 DNA is TGCAGCGGCGGACAGGGTTCGGCCGAGCAGTACTTC. Translating it yields CSGGQGSAEQYF.

The rearrangement uses TRBV12-3 or TRBV12-4 and TRBJ1-4, with TRBD1 matching over 9 bases. This CDR3 contains 15 residues. J gave up 7 bases and V 3 bases, and 6 bases lay outside the gene matches. This CDR3 reads CASSFGQGLTEKLFF. CDR3 DNA sequence: TGTGCCAGCAGTTTCGGACAGGGGTTAACTGAAAAACTGTTTTTT.

This clonotype came up many times. V usage is TRBV4-1 and J usage is TRBJ1-2; 8 nucleotides agree with TRBD1. CDR1 and CDR2 from the germline V gene are MGHRA and YSYEKL. V lost 3 bases to trimming and J lost 7 bases; unmatched junction nucleotides: 7. The CDR3 loop spans 14 amino acids. The CDR3 DNA reads as TGCGCCAGCAGCCACCCGGACAGGGCTGGTGGCTACACCTTC. Translated: CASSHPDRAGGYTF.

This chain links TRBV7-9 with TRBJ2-5; 10 nucleotides line up with TRBD2. Germline V gene data show CDR1 as SEHNR and CDR2 as FQNEAQ (reference sequence). The V and J ends lost 5 bases and 2 bases, in that order; junction bases with no gene match: 8. The CDR3 has 16 amino acids. For the CDR3, the DNA is TGTGCCAGCAGCGAAGGACTAGCGGCGACACAAGAGACCCAGTACTTC. Protein sequence: CASSEGLAATQETQYF. The whole variable domain, filled in from reference TRBV7-9 and TRBJ2-5, reads DTGVSQNPRHKITKRGQNVTFRCDPISEHNRLYWYRQTLGQGPEFLTYFQNEAQLEKSRLLSDRFSAERPKGSFSTLEIQRTEQGDSAMYLCASSEGLAATQETQYFGPGTRLLVL.